These 28 T cell receptor beta chains were sequenced from one sample in a study of a mutant IDH1 vaccine in newly diagnosed glioma. Here immunoSEQ multiplex PCR was the method, and the copy in TCRdb shows in-frame clones only, minus some. The data contain some 34,000 clones, about 93% of them seen just once; the ten biggest clones take up about 5%. What these receptors recognize is not known. The time point: week 47, end of study. All doses held 300 ug of mutant IDH1 20-mer peptide, with topical imiquimod. The sequencing here drew on PBMCs, taken from a glioma patient whose treatment included an IDH1 peptide vaccine. These TCRs come from a woman aged 40-49 years with glioma.

The rearrangement joins TRBV10-3 to TRBJ2-7; D may be TRBD1 (5 bases). The CDR3 is 15 residues long. V lost 5 bases and J lost 0, with 14 bases in between. Germline CDR1 and CDR2: ENHRY and SYGVKD. CDR3 coding DNA: TGTGCCATCAGTTCATCGACAGACACCTCCTACGAGCAGTACTTC. This codes for CAISSSTDTSYEQYF.

For this clone: An end of the junction differs from the germline gene, which may be a read error. The J gene is TRBJ1-1, the V gene TRBV6-5, with 7 bases identical to TRBD1. This CDR3 has 15 residues. Germline assignment: CDR1 MNHEY and CDR2 SVGAGI. The CDR3 region is CASSYLGGMKTEAFF. DNA of the CDR3: TGTGCCAGCAGTTACTTAGGGGGCATGAAAACTGAAGCTTTCTTT.

The CDR3 sequence is CASSESRTGLYNEQFF. The CDR3 DNA sequence: TGTGCCAGCAGTGAAAGTAGGACAGGGCTATACAATGAGCAGTTCTTC. The chain carries TRBV2 and TRBJ2-1, with 8 bases lining up with TRBD1. In germline, CDR1 is SNHLY, CDR2 FYNNEI. Unmatched junction bases numbered 7, after V lost 2 bases and J lost 4 bases. This CDR3 region has 16 residues. The entire variable domain, with the rest obtained from reference TRBV2 and TRBJ2-1, is as follows: EPEVTQTPSHQVTQMGQEVILRCVPISNHLYFYWYRQILGQKVEFLVSFYNNEISEKSEIFDDQFSVERPDGSNFTLKIRSTKLEDSAMYFCASSESRTGLYNEQFFGPGTRLTVL.

The chain couples TRBV7-6 to TRBJ1-5, with D uncertain. The V gene's germline CDR1 is SGHVS and CDR2 FNYEAQ. This CDR3 spans 13 amino acids. Trimming cost V 1 base and J 6 bases, with 7 bases left between them. The CDR3 DNA is TGTGCCAGCAGCTTAGACGAGGTTCAGCCCCAGCATTTT. Its protein product is CASSLDEVQPQHF.

The V gene is TRBV6-1, the J gene TRBJ2-5, with a tentative D call TRBD2 (6 bases). Germline loops: CDR1 MNHNS, CDR2 SASEGT. This CDR3 has 15 residues. V shed 6 bases and J shed 2 bases, with 16 bases lying between them. The CDR3 bases are TGTGCCAGCAGAAAATGGAACGGGGGACAAGAGACCCAGTACTTC. This codes for CASRKWNGGQETQYF.

The chain joins TRBV14 to TRBJ2-4; the D gene is possibly TRBD2 (5 bases). V lost 6 bases and J 1 base, leaving 10 bases between the germline ends. In germline, CDR1 is SGHDN, CDR2 FVKESK. This CDR3 comprises 14 residues. CDR3 sequence: CASSKLGAKNIQYF. For the CDR3, the DNA is TGTGCCAGCAGTAAACTAGGGGCCAAAAACATTCAGTACTTC.

This rearrangement joins TRBV4-1 to TRBJ2-2; D gene uncertain. Per the germline V gene, CDR1 is MGHRA and CDR2 is YSYEKL. CDR3 length: 13 amino acids. V was cut by 4 bases and J by 8 bases, with 11 bases left in between. The CDR3 nucleotides are TGCGCCAGCAGCCCCCCACCCGGGGGGGAGCTGTTTTTT. Protein: CASSPPPGGELFF.

The rearrangement links TRBV7-8 to TRBJ2-7; 15 bases are a match to TRBD2. The CDR3 is 20 amino acids. V was pared by 2 bases and J by 4 bases, with 15 bases of the junction left unmatched. CDR1 and CDR2 from the germline V gene are SGHVS and FQNEAQ. The DNA of the CDR3 is TGTGCCAGCAGCTTATTACCGGGACTAGCGGGAGGAAAGAATGCGTACGAGCAGTACTTC. It translates to CASSLLPGLAGGKNAYEQYF.

The chain is built from TRBV6-1 and TRBJ2-1, with a possible D match to TRBD2 (6 bases). CDR1 is MNHNS, CDR2 SASEGT, per germline. CDR3 length equals 16 residues. V was pared by 4 bases and J by 0 bases, with 13 bases between. The CDR3 nucleotides read TGTGCCAGCAGTGTGGACTACCTTACCTCCTACAATGAGCAGTTCTTC. Translating gives CASSVDYLTSYNEQFF.

The V gene is TRBV2, the J gene TRBJ2-7, with D uncertain. From germline, CDR1 is SNHLY and CDR2 FYNNEI. V shed 6 bases and J shed 4 bases, with 7 bases lying between them. The CDR3 is 11 residues long. The CDR3, as DNA: TGTGCCAGCAGGGAGACATACGAGCAGTACTTC. Translated: CASRETYEQYF.

This sequence joins TRBV10-2 and TRBJ2-7, with 7 bases aligning to TRBD2. The germline CDR1 and CDR2 sequences are WSHSY and SAAADI. The J segment lost 4 bases and the V segment lost 1 base, leaving 10 bases of the junction unmatched. The CDR3 runs to 16 residues. The CDR3 loop reads CASSEFLASGGYEQYF. CDR3 bases: TGCGCCAGCAGTGAGTTTTTGGCTAGCGGAGGTTACGAGCAGTACTTC.

The table lists this clone with a count of one. This chain uses TRBV6-6 with TRBJ1-5, with a weak D call TRBD1 (5 bases). Germline V CDR1 and CDR2: MNHNY, SVGAGI (reference sequence). Trimming took off 6 bases at V and 2 bases at J, with 11 bases between the two ends. The CDR3 contains 14 residues. CDR3 in amino acids: CASRPGGGNQPQHF. The CDR3 DNA reads TGTGCCAGCAGACCGGGGGGTGGCAATCAGCCCCAGCATTTT.

This clone has just one count. The chain employs TRBV7-2 and TRBJ2-1; 9 nucleotides match TRBD2. The ends lost 0 bases at V and 3 bases at J; junction bases unmatched: 12. The CDR3 loop spans 19 amino acids. Germline assignment: CDR1 SGHTA and CDR2 FQGNSA. CDR3 nucleotides: TGTGCCAGCAGCTTAGCTAGCGGGAGAGGTAGGGGGGGCTACAATGAGCAGTTCTTC. Its translation: CASSLASGRGRGGYNEQFF.

This clone appeared a single time. CDR3 in amino acids: CASSPAEEKLFF. The CDR3 DNA follows: TGTGCCAGCTCACCGGCGGAAGAAAAACTGTTTTTT. J is TRBJ1-4 and V is TRBV18; D gene ambiguous. The V end lost 3 bases, the J end lost 8 bases, and 7 bases lay between the germline ends. In germline, CDR1 is KGHSH, CDR2 LQKENI. This CDR3 has 12 residues.

The chain joins TRBV9 to TRBJ2-7; 8 nucleotides agree with TRBD1. The J segment lost 5 bases and the V segment lost 4 bases, leaving 8 bases of the junction unmatched. CDR1 is SGDLS, CDR2 YYNGEE, per germline. The CDR3 has 14 amino acids. The CDR3 protein is CASSPGQGIHEQYF. DNA for the CDR3: TGTGCCAGCAGCCCCGGACAGGGTATTCACGAGCAGTACTTC.

The chain joins TRBV2 to TRBJ1-3; TRBD1 matches 7 bases. Germline assignment: CDR1 SNHLY and CDR2 FYNNEI. The CDR3 sequence is 14 residues long. V shed 6 bases, J shed 4 bases, and the junction held 6 bases outside the gene matches. This CDR3 is CASRGTVIGNTIYF. For the CDR3, the DNA is TGTGCCAGCAGGGGGACAGTTATCGGAAACACCATATATTTT. The variable domain in full, completed from reference TRBV2 and TRBJ1-3, reads EPEVTQTPSHQVTQMGQEVILRCVPISNHLYFYWYRQILGQKVEFLVSFYNNEISEKSEIFDDQFSVERPDGSNFTLKIRSTKLEDSAMYFCASRGTVIGNTIYFGEGSWLTVV.

This CDR3 reads CASSLKVRASTDTQYF. The CDR3 region has the DNA TGTGCCAGCAGCTTGAAGGTGCGTGCTAGCACAGATACGCAGTATTTT. J is TRBJ2-3 and V is TRBV5-4, with no clear D. Trimming stripped 1 base from V and 0 bases from J, with 12 bases between. The CDR3 sequence is 16 residues long. The germline V gene has CDR1 SGHNT and CDR2 YYREEE (reference sequence).

V is TRBV6-1 and J is TRBJ2-7; 7 bases are a match to TRBD2. CDR1 is MNHNS and CDR2 is SASEGT in the germline V gene. After removal of 8 bases from V and 0 bases from J, the junction contained 7 bases not matched to a gene. The CDR3 contains 14 residues. The CDR3 DNA follows: TGTGCCAGCGCTAGCCGGGACTACTCCTACGAGCAGTACTTC. This encodes CASASRDYSYEQYF.

In nucleotides, the CDR3 is TGTGCCAGTAGTATAGGACAGCAGGGCACCGGGGAGCTGTTTTTT. Translated: CASSIGQQGTGELFF. The chain is built from TRBV19 and TRBJ2-2; TRBD1 might be the D (5 bases). Germline loops: CDR1 LNHDA, CDR2 SQIVND (reference sequence). The V and J ends lost 1 base and 4 bases respectively, with 10 bases between them. This CDR3 has 15 residues.

This chain joins TRBV10-1 and TRBJ1-2; D gene unclear. CDR3 size: 13 residues. Germline loops: CDR1 WNHNN, CDR2 SYGVQD (reference sequence). V was shortened by 3 bases and J by 3 bases, with 8 bases between the two germline ends. The CDR3 here is CASSEQKDYGYTF. CDR3 nucleotides: TGCGCCAGCAGTGAACAAAAGGACTATGGCTACACCTTC.

V is TRBV4-1 and J is TRBJ1-2; TRBD1 matches 11 bases. CDR3 size: 15 residues. V shed 1 base and J 5 bases; nucleotides not matched to a gene: 3. CDR1 MGHRA and CDR2 YSYEKL come from the germline V gene. The CDR3 is CASSQAGQGGYGYTF. CDR3 DNA: TGCGCCAGCAGCCAAGCGGGACAGGGGGGATATGGCTACACCTTC.

This clone was picked up a small number of times. The gene calls are TRBV11-2 and TRBJ1-1; D may be TRBD1 (5 bases). This CDR3 has 16 residues. V was shortened by 3 bases and J by 4 bases, with 18 bases between the two germline ends. The V gene's germline CDR1 is SGHAT and CDR2 FQNNGV. CDR3 bases: TGTGCCAGCAGCTTCTTACAGGAATTTGGGGTCACTGAAGCTTTCTTT. Translation: CASSFLQEFGVTEAFF.

This clone has just one count. V and J are TRBV29-1 and TRBJ1-3, with a possible D match to TRBD1 (5 bases). The CDR3 totals 14 residues. Trimming shortened V by 4 bases and J by 2 bases, and 12 bases separated the two germline ends. Germline CDR1 SQVTM, CDR2 ANQGSEA. This CDR3 reads CSVVVQGAGNTIYF. CDR3 nucleotides: TGCAGCGTTGTGGTCCAGGGTGCTGGAAACACCATATATTTT. Together with reference TRBV29-1 and TRBJ1-3, the CDR3 gives the full variable domain: SAVISQKPSRDICQRGTSLTIQCQVDSQVTMMFWYRQQPGQSLTLIATANQGSEATYESGFVIDKFPISRPNLTFSTLTVSNMSPEDSSIYLCSVVVQGAGNTIYFGEGSWLTVV.

This chain uses TRBV6-5 with TRBJ2-7; possible D gene TRBD2, 5 bases. V lost 6 bases and J lost 7, with 16 bases in between. This CDR3 is 13 amino acids long. The V gene's germline CDR1 is MNHEY and CDR2 SVGAGI. The CDR3 sequence is CASSHGLADEQYF. For the CDR3, the DNA is TGTGCCAGCAGCCACGGACTGGCTGATGAGCAGTACTTC.

The chain joins TRBV12-5 to TRBJ2-5, with TRBD2 identical over 7 bases. From germline, CDR1 is LGHNT and CDR2 FRNRAP. The CDR3 contains 15 residues. Unmatched junction bases numbered 8, after V lost 6 bases and J lost 1 base. The CDR3 here is CASGGGSTGQETQYF. In nucleotides, the CDR3 is TGTGCTAGTGGGGGGGGGAGCACGGGCCAAGAGACCCAGTACTTC.

The V call is TRBV2, the J call TRBJ1-6; 7 positions agree with TRBD1. The CDR3 length is 15 residues. Trimming took 6 bases from V and 6 from J; bases not matched to a gene: 8. CDR1 is SNHLY and CDR2 is FYNNEI in the germline V gene. The CDR3 is CASRETTGSNSPLHF. CDR3 nucleotide sequence: TGTGCCAGCAGGGAAACGACAGGGAGTAATTCACCCCTCCACTTT.

This rearrangement joins TRBV28 to TRBJ1-2; 8 positions agree with TRBD1. The V gene end was trimmed by 2 bases and the J gene end by 7 bases; junction bases not matched to a gene: 3. CDR3 length: 13 amino acids. Germline CDR1 reads MDHEN; CDR2 reads SYDVKM. This chain's CDR3 is CASSLQGAGGYTF. The CDR3 nucleotides are TGTGCCAGCAGTTTACAGGGGGCAGGTGGCTACACCTTC.

This sequence joins TRBV4-1 and TRBJ2-7, with 7 bases lining up with TRBD2. V dropped 4 bases and J dropped 5; count of bases not matched to a gene: 14. Germline loops: CDR1 MGHRA, CDR2 YSYEKL. The CDR3 is 16 amino acids. CDR3 region: CASSLPGRGRANEQYF. CDR3 sequence (DNA): TGCGCCAGCAGCCTCCCGGGGAGAGGGAGGGCCAACGAGCAGTACTTC.